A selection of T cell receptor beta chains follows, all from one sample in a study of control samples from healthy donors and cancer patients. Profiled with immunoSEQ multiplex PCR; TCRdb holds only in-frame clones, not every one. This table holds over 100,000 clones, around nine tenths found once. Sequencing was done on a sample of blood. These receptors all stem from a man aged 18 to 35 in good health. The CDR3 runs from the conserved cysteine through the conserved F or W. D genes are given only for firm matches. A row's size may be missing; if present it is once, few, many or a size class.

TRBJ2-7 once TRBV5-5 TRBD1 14 CASSVVTGGYEQYF TGTGCCAGCAGCGTGGTGACAGGGGGCTACGAGCAGTACTTC
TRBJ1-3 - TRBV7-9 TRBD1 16 CASSLATGGAGNTIYF TGTGCCAGCAGCTTAGCCACAGGGGGTGCTGGAAACACCATATATTTT
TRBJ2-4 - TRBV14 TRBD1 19 CASSQALLDRGLAKNIQYF TGTGCCAGCAGCCAGGCCCTTTTGGACAGGGGGCTAGCCAAAAACATTCAGTACTTC
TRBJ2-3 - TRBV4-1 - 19 CASSHPPLRDVTSTDTQYF TGCGCCAGCAGCCACCCACCTCTCCGGGACGTCACTAGCACAGATACGCAGTATTTT
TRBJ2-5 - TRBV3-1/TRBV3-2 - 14 CASSPTRGVETQYF TGTGCCAGCAGCCCGACTAGGGGGGTAGAGACCCAGTACTTC
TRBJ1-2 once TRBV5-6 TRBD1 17 CASSLVLGQEGGYGYTF TGTGCCAGCAGCTTGGTTCTCGGACAGGAGGGGGGCTATGGCTACACCTTC
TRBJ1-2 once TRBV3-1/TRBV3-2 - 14 CASSQEWAGYGYTF TGTGCCAGCAGCCAAGAATGGGCAGGCTATGGCTACACCTTC
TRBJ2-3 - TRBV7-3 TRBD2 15 CASSATSGRADTQYF TGTGCCAGCAGCGCGACTAGCGGGAGGGCAGATACGCAGTATTTT
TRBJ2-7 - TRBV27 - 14 CASSFTGASYEQYF TGTGCCAGCAGTTTTACGGGGGCCTCCTACGAGCAGTACTTC
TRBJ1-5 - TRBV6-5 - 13 CASRGGALQPQHF TGTGCCAGCAGGGGAGGGGCATTGCAGCCCCAGCATTTT
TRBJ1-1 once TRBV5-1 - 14 CASSLKGMNTEAFF TGCGCCAGCAGCTTGAAGGGAATGAACACTGAAGCTTTCTTT
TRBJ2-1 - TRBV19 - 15 CASSMGQGVSVEQFF TGTGCCAGTAGTATGGGGCAAGGGGTAAGTGTTGAGCAGTTCTTC
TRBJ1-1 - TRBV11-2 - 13 CASSPRQNTEAFF TGTGCCAGCAGCCCCAGACAGAACACTGAAGCTTTCTTT
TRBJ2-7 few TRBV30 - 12 CAWSSSSYEQYF TGTGCCTGGAGTAGCAGTTCCTACGAGCAGTACTTC
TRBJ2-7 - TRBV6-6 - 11 CASGRQGEQYF TGTGCCAGCGGCAGACAAGGCGAGCAGTACTTC
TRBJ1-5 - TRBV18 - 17 CASSPGPGAANNQPQHF TGTGCCAGCTCACCCGGGCCGGGGGCCGCCAACAATCAGCCCCAGCATTTT
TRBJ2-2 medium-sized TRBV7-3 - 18 CASSFFNSKAGAPGELFF TGTGCCAGCAGTTTTTTCAATTCAAAGGCAGGGGCTCCCGGGGAGCTGTTTTTT
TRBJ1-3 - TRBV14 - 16 CASSPFSFSSGNTIYF TGTGCCAGCAGTCCGTTCTCCTTCAGCTCTGGAAACACCATATATTTT
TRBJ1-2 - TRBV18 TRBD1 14 CASSPTGRGYGYTF TGTGCCAGCTCACCGACAGGGAGGGGCTATGGCTACACCTTC
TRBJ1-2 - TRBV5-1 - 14 CASSLDIESYGYTF TGCGCCAGCAGCTTGGACATTGAATCCTATGGCTACACCTTC
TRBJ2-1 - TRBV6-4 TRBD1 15 CASSMQGASYNEQFF TGTGCCAGCAGTATGCAGGGGGCTTCGTACAATGAGCAGTTCTTC
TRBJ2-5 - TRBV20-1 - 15 CSASGRGADGETQYF TGCAGTGCTAGTGGACGCGGGGCAGATGGAGAGACCCAGTACTTC
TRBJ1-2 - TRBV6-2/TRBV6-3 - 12 CASSPRIHGYTF TGTGCCAGCAGTCCCAGGATCCATGGCTACACCTTC
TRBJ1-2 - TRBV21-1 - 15 CASTTTDRGNYGYTF TGTGCCAGCACCACGACGGACAGGGGGAACTATGGCTACACCTTC
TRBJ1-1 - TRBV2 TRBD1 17 CASSGRRGGISGTEAFF TGTGCCAGCAGTGGTCGCAGGGGGGGTATCTCGGGCACTGAAGCTTTCTTT
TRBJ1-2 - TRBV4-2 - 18 CASSQKVGTATYPYGYTF TGTGCCAGCAGCCAAAAGGTCGGCACAGCAACATATCCCTATGGCTACACCTTC
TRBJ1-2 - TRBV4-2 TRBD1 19 CASSQALRLGTGKNYGYTF TGTGCCAGCAGCCAAGCCCTCAGGTTAGGGACAGGGAAAAACTATGGCTACACCTTC
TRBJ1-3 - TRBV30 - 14 CAWSDPGERNTIYF TGTGCCTGGAGTGACCCGGGGGAAAGAAACACCATATATTTT
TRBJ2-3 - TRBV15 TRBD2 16 CATSREGGGHTDTQYF TGTGCCACCAGCAGAGAAGGCGGGGGGCACACAGATACGCAGTATTTT
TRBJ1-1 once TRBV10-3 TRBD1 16 CAISARTGVLNTEAFF TGTGCCATCAGTGCCCGGACAGGGGTCCTGAACACTGAAGCTTTCTTT
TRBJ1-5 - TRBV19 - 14 CASSIGGAEQPQHF TGTGCCAGTAGTATAGGGGGGGCGGAGCAGCCCCAGCATTTT
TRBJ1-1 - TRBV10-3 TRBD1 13 CAIRQGADTEAFF TGTGCCATCAGACAGGGGGCGGACACTGAAGCTTTCTTT
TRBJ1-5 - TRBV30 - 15 CAWSAADRSNQPQHF TGTGCCTGGAGCGCGGCTGACAGATCTAATCAGCCCCAGCATTTT